Given below is one T cell receptor beta chain in context. The germline V gene encodes CDR1 SGHTA and CDR2 FQGNSA. The CDR3 has 16 residues. These data belong to a study of monozygotic twins with inflammatory bowel disease. Each TCR library used around 4,000 ng of total RNA. UMIs were attached via template switching, each with a 6-nucleotide sample barcode. TCRdb reprocessed the 5' RACE reads, with one entry per CDR3 protein and no DNA. Its table lists 170,000 or so distinct CDR3 sequences. The chain carries TRBV7-2 and TRBJ2-7; absent DNA, TCRdb's TRBD1 call cannot be checked. This TCR was sampled from a human donor with ulcerative colitis or Crohn's disease, or a healthy co-twin of an affected twin (not recorded which). The sample consisted of blood. CDR3 residues: CASSLHPRTVYYEQYF.